Listed below are T cell receptor beta chains from one sample, sequenced in a study of shared clonotypes between healthy human individuals. TCRdb's table, derived via immunoSEQ multiplex PCR, lists solely in-frame clones and lacks some. Of about a million clones in the sample, 75% were seen once. The sequenced material came from memory CD4+ T cells sorted from blood. Source of these receptors: a man aged 18 to 29 in good health. CDR3s include the opening cysteine and the closing phenylalanine or tryptophan. A D gene is named only where the DNA matches it firmly. The listing skips clone size in some rows; elsewhere it reads once, few, many or a size class.

d_call clone_size j_call v_call cdr3_aa cdr3_nt
- - TRBJ2-3 TRBV7-2 CASSFRKKQGHGDTQYF TGTGCCAGCAGCTTTAGAAAGAAACAGGGCCATGGAGATACGCAGTATTTT
- - TRBJ2-7 TRBV5-4 CASSPGGGKGTYEQYF TGTGCCAGCAGCCCAGGAGGAGGGAAGGGGACCTACGAGCAGTACTTC
TRBD1 few TRBJ2-7 TRBV6-1 CASSEANRGRGEQYF TGTGCCAGCAGTGAAGCGAACAGGGGGCGGGGCGAGCAGTACTTC
- - TRBJ2-1 TRBV29-1 CSVERASANNEQFF TGCAGCGTTGAGAGGGCTAGCGCCAACAATGAGCAGTTCTTC
TRBD1 few TRBJ1-1 TRBV2 CASNLLRDRGSTEAFF TGTGCCAGCAATCTTCTAAGGGACAGGGGTTCGACTGAAGCTTTCTTT
- many TRBJ1-2 TRBV2 CASSEQSDYGYTF TGTGCCAGCAGTGAGCAGAGCGACTATGGCTACACCTTC
- few TRBJ2-1 TRBV19 CASSTFGGPHNEQFF TGTGCCAGTAGTACCTTTGGGGGCCCTCACAATGAGCAGTTCTTC
- - TRBJ2-7 TRBV18 CASSPQGNEQYF TGTGCCAGCTCACCTCAGGGCAACGAGCAGTACTTC
- few TRBJ2-3 TRBV5-5 CASSFGTFPDTQYF TGTGCCAGCAGCTTCGGGACGTTCCCAGATACGCAGTATTTT
TRBD1 - TRBJ1-6 TRBV7-9 CASSSQGAKSPLHF TGTGCCAGCAGCTCTCAGGGGGCTAAGTCACCCCTCCACTTT
- - TRBJ1-3 TRBV5-5 CASSFSTDSGNTIYF TGTGCCAGCAGTTTTTCGACAGACTCTGGAAACACCATATATTTT
TRBD2 - TRBJ2-7 TRBV6-5 CASSQSSGGTYEQYF TGTGCCAGCAGTCAATCTAGCGGGGGGACCTACGAGCAGTACTTC
- - TRBJ2-6 TRBV7-4 CESWTVTTGANVLTF TGTGAATCGTGGACAGTCACTACTGGGGCCAACGTCCTGACTTTC
- - TRBJ2-1 TRBV5-1 CASSSGLSEGIYNEQFF TGCGCCAGCAGCTCAGGACTGTCGGAGGGGATTTACAATGAGCAGTTCTTC
TRBD2 - TRBJ2-7 TRBV23-1 CASVLPISAGGAYEQYF TGCGCCAGCGTGTTGCCTATCTCAGCGGGAGGTGCCTACGAGCAGTACTTC
TRBD1 - TRBJ1-5 TRBV2 CASSGQDNQPQHF TGTGCCAGCAGCGGACAGGACAATCAGCCCCAGCATTTT
TRBD1 - TRBJ1-4 TRBV18 CASSLGRTGNEKLFF TGTGCCAGCTCACTAGGACGGACAGGGAACGAAAAACTGTTTTTT
- - TRBJ2-7 TRBV2 CASSEVRREGQYF TGTGCCAGCAGTGAAGTTCGCAGGGAAGGGCAGTACTTC
- few TRBJ1-1 TRBV10-3 CAISVQVNTEAFF TGTGCCATCAGTGTACAGGTGAACACTGAAGCTTTCTTT
- - TRBJ2-7 TRBV18 CASSPPGGYEQYF TGTGCCAGCTCACCACCGGGGGGTTACGAGCAGTACTTC
- - TRBJ2-7 TRBV28 CASSLRPPSLTYEQYF TGTGCCAGCAGTCTCCGACCCCCTTCTCTTACCTACGAGCAGTACTTC
- once TRBJ1-4 TRBV6-6 CASKYSPNRGEKLFF TGTGCCAGCAAATACTCCCCCAATCGGGGTGAAAAACTGTTTTTT
TRBD1 - TRBJ1-2 TRBV5-4 CASTQGGRGPDGYTF TGTGCCAGCACCCAAGGGGGCAGGGGGCCGGATGGCTACACCTTC
TRBD1 - TRBJ2-3 TRBV13 CASSPPLRQGAQDTQYF TGTGCCAGCAGCCCCCCACTAAGACAGGGGGCGCAGGATACGCAGTATTTT
TRBD1 - TRBJ2-1 TRBV5-4 CASSFAGTGGARQFF TGTGCCAGCAGCTTCGCCGGGACAGGGGGCGCTCGGCAGTTCTTC
- few TRBJ2-5 TRBV6-1 CASSRDLQETQYF TGTGCCAGCAGCCGGGACCTTCAAGAGACCCAGTACTTC
- - TRBJ2-6 TRBV6-1 CASSEGLSGANVLTF TGTGCCAGCAGTGAAGGGCTTTCGGGGGCCAACGTCCTGACTTTC
TRBD1 many TRBJ1-2 TRBV10-3 CAISRQGDGYTF TGTGCCATCAGTAGACAGGGCGATGGCTACACCTTC
- - TRBJ1-5 TRBV6-5 CASSKTGTNQPQHF TGTGCCAGCAGTAAAACAGGCACCAATCAGCCCCAGCATTTT
- - TRBJ2-5 TRBV5-6 CASSLGIDGLQETQYF TGTGCCAGCAGCTTGGGGATAGACGGCCTCCAAGAGACCCAGTACTTC
TRBD1 - TRBJ2-7 TRBV7-3 CASSSDRGGGEQYF TGTGCCAGCAGCTCGGACAGGGGTGGAGGCGAGCAGTACTTC
- - TRBJ2-5 TRBV2 CATSRLEGQETQYF TGTGCCACCTCCCGACTAGAAGGACAAGAGACCCAGTACTTC
TRBD1 - TRBJ2-2 TRBV23-1 CASRLGQGNTGELFF TGCGCCAGCAGATTGGGACAGGGGAACACCGGGGAGCTGTTTTTT
- - TRBJ1-5 TRBV6-1 CASSEEKGGNQPQHF TGTGCCAGCAGTGAAGAAAAGGGAGGCAATCAGCCCCAGCATTTT
- - TRBJ2-2 TRBV5-1 CASSSTGANTGELFF TGCGCCAGCAGCTCCACCGGGGCAAACACCGGGGAGCTGTTTTTT
- - TRBJ1-4 TRBV30 CAWSPSRAKLFF TGTGCCTGGTCTCCCAGCCGGGCAAAACTGTTTTTT
TRBD2 - TRBJ2-5 TRBV2 CASARLAVKKETQYF TGTGCCAGCGCCCGACTAGCGGTTAAAAAAGAGACCCAGTACTTC
TRBD2 - TRBJ2-2 TRBV7-2 CASSLGLASGELFF TGTGCCAGCAGCTTGGGACTAGCATCCGGGGAGCTGTTTTTT
- - TRBJ2-2 TRBV5-1 CASRNGSSTGELFF TGCGCCAGCAGAAACGGGAGCAGTACCGGGGAGCTGTTTTTT
- - TRBJ2-7 TRBV5-5 CASSLGGSQTYEQYF TGTGCCAGCAGCTTGGGCGGGTCCCAAACCTACGAGCAGTACTTC
- - TRBJ2-2 TRBV6-1 CASSVKSGELFF TGTGCCAGCAGTGTCAAGTCCGGGGAGCTGTTTTTT
- - TRBJ1-5 TRBV2 CASSEEGPGGQPQHF TGTGCCAGCAGTGAAGAGGGCCCGGGGGGGCAGCCCCAGCATTTT
TRBD2 - TRBJ2-7 TRBV4-1 CASSQGLAVPYEQYF TGCGCCAGCAGCCAAGGACTAGCGGTCCCCTACGAGCAGTACTTC
- few TRBJ1-1 TRBV11-2 CASSPSDERATEAFF TGTGCCAGCAGCCCCTCCGACGAGAGAGCGACTGAAGCTTTCTTT
- - TRBJ2-3 TRBV7-2 CASSDIAVSTDTQYF TGTGCCAGCAGCGACATAGCGGTTAGCACAGATACGCAGTATTTT
- - TRBJ2-7 TRBV4-2 CASSPRRWESPFYF TGTGCCAGCAGCCCCCGGAGATGGGAATCCCCCTTCTACTTC
- - TRBJ1-1 TRBV30 CAWSGDTNTEAFF TGTGCCTGGAGTGGCGACACGAACACTGAAGCTTTCTTT
TRBD1 - TRBJ1-2 TRBV2 CASSRGPRDGYTF TGTGCCAGCAGCAGGGGGCCCCGTGATGGCTACACCTTC
TRBD2 - TRBJ2-5 TRBV2 CASSSGKAPQETQYF TGTGCCAGCAGTAGCGGGAAGGCCCCTCAAGAGACCCAGTACTTC
- once TRBJ2-7 TRBV19 CASSINGGASYEQYF TGTGCCAGTAGTATAAATGGCGGAGCCTCCTACGAGCAGTACTTC
- - TRBJ2-7 TRBV5-6 CASRGSGTSSYEQYF TGTGCCAGCAGGGGGAGCGGGACAAGCTCCTACGAGCAGTACTTC
- - TRBJ1-5 TRBV6-1 CASIARPNQPQHF TGTGCCAGCATAGCCCGTCCCAATCAGCCCCAGCATTTT
- - TRBJ2-1 TRBV7-9 CASSLFDNEQFF TGTGCCAGCAGCTTATTTGACAATGAGCAGTTCTTC